These 18 T cell receptor beta chains were all obtained from the same sample, sequenced in a study of OX40 agonist ivuxolimab in advanced cancers. Only in-frame clones appear in the TCRdb table, and some are missing; sequencing was by immunoSEQ multiplex PCR. The data show some 77,000 clones, with about 90% seen just once and about 1.7% held by the top ten. This specimen consisted of CD4+ or CD8+ T cells sorted from blood, obtained in a trial of the OX40 agonist ivuxolimab. These receptors came from an adult with an advanced solid tumor such as melanoma, head and neck, liver or kidney cancer.

The chain couples TRBV5-1 to TRBJ2-1; 7 nucleotides match TRBD2. This CDR3 is built from 16 residues. J lost 4 bases, V lost 3 bases, and 10 bases had no gene match. Germline assignment: CDR1 SGHRS and CDR2 YFSETQ. Here the CDR3 DNA reads TGCGCCAGCAGCTGGGGGGACTATGAGGGTTACAATGAGCAGTTCTTC. Translating it yields CASSWGDYEGYNEQFF.

This chain connects TRBV4-1 to TRBJ2-2; 11 bases are a match to TRBD2. V lost 0 bases, J lost 5 bases, and 2 bases stayed unmatched. CDR1 is MGHRA, CDR2 YSYEKL, per germline. The CDR3 consists of 16 residues. The CDR3 DNA reads as TGCGCCAGCAGCCAAGATCCTAGCGGGAGGACCGGGGAGCTGTTTTTT. Amino acid sequence: CASSQDPSGRTGELFF.

CDR3 sequence reads: CASSPTMLNTEAFF. The DNA for the CDR3 is TGTGCCAGCAGCCCTACAATGCTCAACACTGAAGCTTTCTTT. The rearrangement uses TRBV7-2 and TRBJ1-1; no definite D call. CDR1 is SGHTA, CDR2 FQGNSA, per germline. Trimming left V 5 bases short and J 2 bases short, with 12 bases between. The length of the CDR3 is 14 residues.

The V call is TRBV5-4, the J call TRBJ2-7; 7 bases are a match to TRBD2. The length of the CDR3 is 16 residues. Germline-derived CDR1 and CDR2 are SGHNT and YYREEE (reference sequence). V dropped 5 bases and J dropped 5; count of bases not matched to a gene: 16. In nucleotides, the CDR3 is TGTGCCAGCAGACCCTGGGGGGGAGTAGCGGTTGACGAGCAGTACTTC. Translated: CASRPWGGVAVDEQYF.

Written as DNA, the CDR3 is TGTGCCAGCAGCCGGCGCTCGTCCGGGACAGGTGGCGATGAGCAGTTCTTC. This gives the protein CASSRRSSGTGGDEQFF. The genes are TRBV4-2 and TRBJ2-1, with 8 bases that match TRBD1. This CDR3 is built from 17 residues. Looked up from germline, CDR1 is LGHNA and CDR2 is YNFKEQ. V trimming: 4 bases; J trimming: 8 bases; junction bases outside the gene matches: 16.

This chain joins TRBV6-5 and TRBJ1-1, with D possibly being TRBD1 (5 bases). CDR1 is MNHEY and CDR2 is SVGAGI in the germline V gene. Deletions cut 2 bases from V and 3 bases from J, with 10 bases between. This CDR3 region has 14 residues. The DNA for the CDR3 is TGTGCCAGCAGTTACGGGGGGATGGACACTGAAGCTTTCTTT. This translates into CASSYGGMDTEAFF.

A single count supports this clone. J is TRBJ2-1 and V is TRBV7-9, with 9 bases aligning to TRBD1. The CDR3 has 19 amino acids. J gave up 2 bases and V 5 bases, and 16 bases lay outside the gene matches. CDR1 is SEHNR, CDR2 FQNEAQ, per germline (reference sequence). CDR3 region: CASSEVIGRGQGTYNEQFF. The CDR3 DNA sequence: TGTGCCAGCAGCGAAGTAATTGGCCGGGGACAGGGCACCTACAATGAGCAGTTCTTC.

The V and J genes are TRBV6-5 and TRBJ1-2; unclear D gene. CDR1 and CDR2 (germline): MNHEY, SVGAGI. Trimming stripped 3 bases from V and 8 bases from J, with 13 bases between. The CDR3 is made up of 13 amino acids. CDR3 in DNA: TGTGCCAGCAGTTATGAGAGGGCTGGAGGCTACACCTTC. Protein sequence: CASSYERAGGYTF.

The rearrangement uses TRBV6-5 and TRBJ2-2, with D perhaps given as TRBD1 or TRBD2 (5 bases each). The CDR3 covers 15 residues. Germline V lookup: CDR1 MNHEY, CDR2 SVGAGI. V was trimmed by 7 bases and J by 3 bases, leaving 15 bases between them. In DNA form, the CDR3 reads TGTGCCAGCAATGGGGGAGTAGTCGACACCGGGGAGCTGTTTTTT. Translation: CASNGGVVDTGELFF.

This clone is a singleton in its sample. The V gene is TRBV5-1, the J gene TRBJ1-4; weak D call: TRBD1 (5 bases). CDR1 and CDR2 from the germline V gene are SGHRS and YFSETQ. V was trimmed by 6 bases and J by 5 bases, leaving 11 bases between them. This CDR3 spans 13 amino acids. CDR3 protein: CASNPGQNEKLFF. The CDR3 bases are TGCGCCAGCAACCCAGGACAAAATGAAAAACTGTTTTTT.

In this sample, this clone turned up once. The V call is TRBV6-4, the J call TRBJ2-1, with 8 positions matching TRBD1. Germline V gene sequence: CDR1 MRHNA, CDR2 SNTAGT. Trimming removed 3 bases from V and 7 bases from J; junction bases left unmatched: 2. The CDR3 spans 13 residues. CDR3 sequence: CASSERTGNEQFF. CDR3 in DNA: TGTGCCAGCAGTGAACGGACAGGGAATGAGCAGTTCTTC.

The rearrangement links TRBV5-8 to TRBJ1-3; unclear D gene. Trimming took off 1 base at V and 3 bases at J, with 11 bases between the two ends. The CDR3 sequence is 15 residues long. Per germline, CDR1 SGHTS and CDR2 YDEGEE. The CDR3 DNA reads as TGTGCCAGCAGCTTGAAGTTAGGCAATGGAAACACCATATATTTT. It translates to CASSLKLGNGNTIYF.

The rearrangement links TRBV7-2 to TRBJ2-1, with 8 bases that match TRBD2. V lost 5 bases, J lost 5 bases, and 8 bases stayed unmatched. The CDR3 consists of 15 residues. Per the germline V gene, CDR1 is SGHTA and CDR2 is FQGNSA. The CDR3 reads CASSLLAALNNEQFF. The CDR3, as DNA: TGTGCCAGCAGCCTACTAGCGGCACTAAACAATGAGCAGTTCTTC.

V is TRBV19 and J is TRBJ1-3; D is ambiguous. This CDR3 spans 16 amino acids. Germline V gene lookup returns CDR1 LNHDA and CDR2 SQIVND (reference sequence). Trimming cost V 0 bases and J 2 bases, with 11 bases left between them. In DNA, the CDR3 is TGTGCCAGTAGTATAGAGGGGATCGTCGCTGGAAACACCATATATTTT. This gives the protein CASSIEGIVAGNTIYF.

The chain recombines TRBV6-6 with TRBJ1-5; no clear D gene. Deletions cut 2 bases from V and 2 bases from J, with 1 base between. The CDR3 has 12 residues. CDR1 is MNHNY, CDR2 SVGAGI, per germline (reference sequence). CDR3 nucleotides: TGTGCCAGCAGTTACCGCAATCAGCCCCAGCATTTT. This sequence encodes CASSYRNQPQHF.

The CDR3 nucleotides read TGTGCCAGTAGTCGACGCGGAGAGACCCAGTACTTC. It translates to CASSRRGETQYF. The V call is TRBV19, the J call TRBJ2-5; no firm D call. CDR1 and CDR2 from the germline V gene are LNHDA and SQIVND (reference sequence). The CDR3 is 12 amino acids. The V end lost 5 bases, the J end lost 4 bases, and 8 bases lay between the germline ends.

The V gene is TRBV7-8, the J gene TRBJ2-5, with D tentatively TRBD2 (6 bases). Deletions cut 5 bases from V and 2 bases from J, with 9 bases between. CDR1 is SGHVS and CDR2 is FQNEAQ in the germline V gene. The CDR3 runs to 13 residues. The CDR3 sequence: CASSLGLQETQYF. Written as DNA, the CDR3 is TGTGCCAGCAGCCTTGGACTACAAGAGACCCAGTACTTC.

This rearrangement joins TRBV5-1 to TRBJ2-7; no clear D. Germline values: CDR1 SGHRS, CDR2 YFSETQ. The CDR3 runs 14 residues. The germline V and J ends were trimmed by 1 base and 2 bases, with 10 bases remaining between them. CDR3 DNA sequence: TGCGCCAGCAGCTTGCCAACGTTAGCCTACGAGCAGTACTTC. It specifies CASSLPTLAYEQYF.